This TCR beta chain originates from a study of T cell responses to AZD1222 COVID-19 vaccine (dated by TCRdb to about 2021). For the study in its entirety: AZD1222 recipients given second doses at about 4 weeks or at about 12 weeks were pooled, since spike-specific TCR depth and breadth were not found to differ between the two schedules. TCR sequencing was performed for 230 to 250 trial participants, of whom about 200 were given two doses of AZD1222 and about 25 were given two doses of MenACWY control vaccine. Enrollment into the trials was organized by age into subgroups of 18-55, 56-69 and 70-plus years, and those subgroups contained roughly 140, 27 and 60 TCR-sequenced participants, respectively.

In regard to this clone: It has no known antigen specificity. There are no base qualities to consult, and no much larger clone falls within one base.

The intended sense of this specimen's time point label: baseline before first vaccination. Vaccinee samples came from UK trials COV001 and COV002, including a single-blind randomized controlled phase 2/3 trial of AZD1222 (ChAdOx1 nCoV-19) in healthy adults. For TCRbeta chain sequencing, PBMC samples from trial participants were taken at day 0 and at day 28 after the second dose. The CDR3 regions of human TCRbeta chains were subjected to immunosequencing. The authors' pipeline ran thus. Repertoire TCRs were checked for matches against a reference library of SARS-CoV-2-specific TCRs that had been generated using the MIRA antigen-specificity platform. Breadth was defined as the fraction of unique TCRs that were SARS-CoV-2-associated, and depth was defined as the fraction of total T cells that were SARS-CoV-2-associated. Each spike-specific TCR was assigned to its reactive spike region and to a CD4 or CD8 class using the MIRA data. Log10-transformed breadth and depth values were compared by one-way ANOVA with Sidak's multiple comparisons tests. The table comes from immuneACCESS by way of TCRdb, which keeps in-frame sequences with V and J called. Part of the clones is missing from these tables; in studies checked, under half for an unresolved V gene and the rest for unknown reasons. Clone size and the V and J calls come from that table; the DNA yielded D and trimming. The sample table records around 100,000 clones; around 90% of these occur just once. Of the sample, around 3.1% is held by the ten largest clones.

The CDR3, from cysteine to phenylalanine, totals 14 residues. Kept here is only the CDR3 DNA, which spans 42 bases and is read in frame from base 1. The germline V end is reduced by 6 bases and the J end by 4 bases; junction bases left unmatched: 3. Taken from the germline V gene (reference sequence), the CDR1 and CDR2 loops are LNHDA and SQIVND. What the authors observed across the whole study: Vaccine-associated CD4 TCRs spanned the whole spike protein, with dominant responses in regions 160-218 and 743-854. Only six AZD1222 recipients were SARS-CoV-2 seropositive at baseline, limiting conclusions about previously exposed vaccinees. In the small 56-69-year group, the increase in depth fell short of significance, most likely because of low power. Because no day 14 peak-response samples were available, the repertoires could be characterized only after the peak T cell response. After two AZD1222 doses, spike-specific TCR breadth and depth were significantly higher than at day 0 and than in MenACWY recipients. Epitopes outside the regions mutated in the B.1.351 and B.1.1.7 variants were reportedly recognized by nearly half of the unique spike-specific TCRs. Participants were mostly white British, with more females than males. The authors suggested clonal diversity may have been underestimated.

Rearrangement joined TRBV19 to TRBJ1-5, with 10 bases aligning to TRBD1. The specimen comprised peripheral blood, sampled on day 0 of AZD1222 vaccination. The sequence was collected from an adult in good health. The CDR3 has the sequence CASRRGQGNQPQHF. The sequenced DNA is TGTGCCAGTAGGAGGGGACAGGGGAATCAGCCCCAGCATTTT.